A single sample gave rise to the 8 T cell receptor beta chains below, sequenced in a study of blood T cell repertoires in COVID-19. Sequenced by immunoSEQ multiplex PCR; TCRdb stores in-frame clones only, minus some. The sample includes under 350,000 clones, 83% seen only once; the top ten take 9.4%. The sequencing input was peripheral blood. These receptor sequences come from a woman aged 50 to 60 who had recovered from COVID-19.

In this sample, this clone turned up once. The chain has TRBV9 and TRBJ2-3; 7 bases are a match to TRBD2. Germline CDR1 reads SGDLS; CDR2 reads YYNGEE. The trim removed 4 bases at V and 7 bases at J, leaving 15 bases unmatched. The CDR3 is 16 residues long. The CDR3 region has the DNA TGTGCCAGCAGCCCTCTGGCGGGAGAGGTAGGGAATACGCAGTATTTT. Translating it yields CASSPLAGEVGNTQYF.

The chain couples TRBV28 to TRBJ2-1, with D maybe TRBD2 (6 bases). V gave up 7 bases and J gave up 5 bases, with 18 bases separating them. CDR3 length: 15 residues. CDR1 and CDR2 (germline): MDHEN, SYDVKM. For the CDR3, the DNA is TGTGCCAGCAACCTAGGACACCCGGGGGACAATGAGCAGTTCTTC. This encodes CASNLGHPGDNEQFF.

The chain recombines TRBV6-1 with TRBJ1-1; D may be TRBD1 (5 bases). The V and J ends lost 3 bases and 2 bases respectively, with 13 bases between them. This CDR3 has 15 amino acids. The germline V gene has CDR1 MNHNS and CDR2 SASEGT. The CDR3 loop is CASSDSGGINTEAFF. In DNA, the CDR3 is TGTGCCAGCAGTGATAGCGGGGGGATCAACACTGAAGCTTTCTTT.

This clone was seen only once. The chain is built from TRBV27 and TRBJ2-1, with D perhaps TRBD2 (6 bases). The germline gives CDR1 MNHEY, CDR2 SMNVEV (reference sequence). Trimming left V 0 bases short and J 4 bases short, with 13 bases between. The CDR3 runs 16 residues. For the CDR3, the DNA is TGTGCCAGCAGTTTATCTCCAAGCGGGTATTACAATGAGCAGTTCTTC. Translating it yields CASSLSPSGYYNEQFF.

The chain couples TRBV12-5 to TRBJ2-5; 9 bases fit TRBD2. The trim removed 3 bases at V and 5 bases at J, leaving 28 bases unmatched. Germline assignment: CDR1 LGHNT and CDR2 FRNRAP. The CDR3 has 22 residues. The CDR3: CASGFVTGRAGIRAGGRETQYF. The CDR3 bases are TGTGCTAGTGGTTTCGTTACCGGCAGGGCGGGAATTAGAGCGGGAGGTCGGGAGACCCAGTACTTC. Supplemented by reference TRBV12-5 and TRBJ2-5, the full variable domain reads DARVTQTPRHKVTEMGQEVTMRCQPILGHNTVFWYRQTMMQGLELLAYFRNRAPLDDSGMPKDRFSAEMPDATLATLKIQPSEPRDSAVYFCASGFVTGRAGIRAGGRETQYFGPGTRLLVL.

The chain links TRBV20-1 to TRBJ2-1, with 9 bases fitting TRBD2. CDR3 length equals 17 residues. Germline lookup yields CDR1 DFQATT and CDR2 SNEGSKA (reference sequence). V shed 3 bases and J 1 base; nucleotides not matched to a gene: 10. CDR3 bases: TGCAGTGCTAGTGTCCCGGGACTAGCATCGTCCTACAATGAGCAGTTCTTC. It yields the protein CSASVPGLASSYNEQFF.

This clone has only one observation. V usage is TRBV7-3 and J usage is TRBJ1-1; 7 positions agree with TRBD1. In germline, CDR1 is SGHTA, CDR2 FQGTGA. The CDR3 length is 13 residues. V lost 5 bases to trimming and J lost 4 bases; unmatched junction nucleotides: 4. The CDR3: CASSPRQGTEAFF. The CDR3 nucleotides are TGTGCCAGCAGCCCGAGACAGGGCACTGAAGCTTTCTTT.

The chain employs TRBV19 and TRBJ1-2; 9 bases are shared with TRBD1. Germline assignment: CDR1 LNHDA and CDR2 SQIVND (reference sequence). The CDR3 loop spans 14 amino acids. V trimming: 6 bases; J trimming: 9 bases; junction bases outside the gene matches: 11. The chain's CDR3 is CASRGTGTGKSYTF. The CDR3 DNA sequence: TGTGCCAGTAGGGGTACCGGGACAGGGAAGAGCTACACCTTC.